The rows below give T cell receptor beta chains drawn from one sample of a study of early T cells in non-severe SARS-CoV-2 infection. One entry per CDR3 protein, called by TCRdb with MiXCR from the 5' RACE reads. The data show about 50,000 distinct CDR3 sequences, with over 10% seen just once and approximately 10% held by the top ten. Sequencing was done on a sample of whole blood. The receptors come from an adult who was a healthcare worker with PCR-confirmed SARS-CoV-2 infection or an uninfected control (not recorded which). CDR3s include the opening cysteine and the closing phenylalanine or tryptophan.

V gene,J gene,CDR3 protein
TRBV5-1,TRBJ2-5,CASSSQGTAQETQYF
TRBV5-5,TRBJ2-2,CASSFRDSNTGELFF
TRBV7-9,TRBJ2-1,CASSLDLVSYNEQFF
TRBV6-2/TRBV6-3,TRBJ2-3,CASSYVQTILKDTQYF
TRBV5-4,TRBJ2-5,CASRSGQAKETQYF
TRBV5-6,TRBJ1-3,CASGRGVSGNTIYF
TRBV5-1,TRBJ2-1,CASRDRGSDNEQFF
TRBV6-6,TRBJ1-4,CASRLSSVGEKLFF
TRBV5-1,TRBJ1-4,CASSFLRNEKLFF
TRBV7-3,TRBJ1-1,CASSDVSGAEAFF
TRBV18,TRBJ1-1,CASSPNRDTEAFF
TRBV20-1,TRBJ1-1,CSAGGQWLTAGAFF
TRBV6-5,TRBJ1-2,CASSYWGTGPSSYGYTF
TRBV19,TRBJ2-6,CATQDRAGANVLTF
TRBV11-2,TRBJ2-6,CASSSPYSHSGANVLTF
TRBV5-1,TRBJ1-5,CASSLAGQGNQPQHF
TRBV20-1,TRBJ1-3,CSAGHISSGNTIYF
TRBV19,TRBJ2-2,CASRPSGRRTGELFF
TRBV28,TRBJ1-5,CASSFQGTSNQPQHF
TRBV5-1,TRBJ2-7,CASSPEGSSYEQYF
TRBV5-1,TRBJ2-1,CASSQSGSSYNEQFF
TRBV12-3/TRBV12-4,TRBJ1-2,CASSLTGYGYTF
TRBV20-1,TRBJ1-1,CSASTQGGEKASNTEAFF